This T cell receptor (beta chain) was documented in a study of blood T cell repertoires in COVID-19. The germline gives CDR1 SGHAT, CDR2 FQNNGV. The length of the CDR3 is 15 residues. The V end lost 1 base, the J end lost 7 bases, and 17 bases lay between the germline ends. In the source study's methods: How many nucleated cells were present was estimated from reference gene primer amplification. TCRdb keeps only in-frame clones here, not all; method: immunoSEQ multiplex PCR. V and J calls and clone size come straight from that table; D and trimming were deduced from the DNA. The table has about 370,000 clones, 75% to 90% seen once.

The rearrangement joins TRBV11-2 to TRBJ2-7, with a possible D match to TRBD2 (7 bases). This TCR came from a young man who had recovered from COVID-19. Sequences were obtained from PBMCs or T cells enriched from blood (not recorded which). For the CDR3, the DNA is TGTGCCAGCAGCTTAGGGGCCCGGGGGGCAGAGGAGCAGTACTTC. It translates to CASSLGARGAEEQYF. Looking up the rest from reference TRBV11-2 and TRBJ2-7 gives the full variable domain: EAGVAQSPRYKIIEKRQSVAFWCNPISGHATLYWYQQILGQGPKLLIQFQNNGVVDDSQLPKDRFSAERLKGVDSTLKIQPAKLEDSAVYLCASSLGARGAEEQYFGPGTRLTVT.